Reported below is one T cell receptor (beta chain). Its cognate antigen is unknown. These data originate in a study of cytomegalovirus exposure and HLA in healthy donors. Turning to the study itself: About 85 million unique TCRs from HLA-typed donors were held in an early release of data. Study-wide results and caveats: At a 0.05 false discovery rate, a later analysis found about 17,000 TCR beta sequences to be associated with HLA alleles. Usually a TCR sequence was rare, but some public TCRs were found in many donors.

This PCR relied on a set of 60 Vbeta primers and 13 Jbeta primers. In the study's own analysis: Later, an analysis found about 80 million unique TCR beta chains, and some 10 million of these were shared. Generated by immunoSEQ multiplex PCR, the TCRdb table keeps only in-frame clones and is missing some. For V, J and clone size, that table is used; D and trimming come from the DNA. Of 150,000 to 200,000 clones in the sample, around three quarters were seen once. The CDR3 covers 18 residues. Trimming took 0 bases from V and 6 from J, leaving 22 bases between them. Germline values: CDR1 LGHNA, CDR2 YSLEER.

The clonotype comes from a woman in her 30s in good health and CMV-seropositive. The rearrangement links TRBV4-3 to TRBJ2-3, with D unclear. The sequenced sample was PBMCs. CDR3 coding DNA: TGCGCCAGCAGCCAAGATGAAGGAGACTGCGAATTTTGGGATACGCAGTATTTT. This gives the protein CASSQDEGDCEFWDTQYF.